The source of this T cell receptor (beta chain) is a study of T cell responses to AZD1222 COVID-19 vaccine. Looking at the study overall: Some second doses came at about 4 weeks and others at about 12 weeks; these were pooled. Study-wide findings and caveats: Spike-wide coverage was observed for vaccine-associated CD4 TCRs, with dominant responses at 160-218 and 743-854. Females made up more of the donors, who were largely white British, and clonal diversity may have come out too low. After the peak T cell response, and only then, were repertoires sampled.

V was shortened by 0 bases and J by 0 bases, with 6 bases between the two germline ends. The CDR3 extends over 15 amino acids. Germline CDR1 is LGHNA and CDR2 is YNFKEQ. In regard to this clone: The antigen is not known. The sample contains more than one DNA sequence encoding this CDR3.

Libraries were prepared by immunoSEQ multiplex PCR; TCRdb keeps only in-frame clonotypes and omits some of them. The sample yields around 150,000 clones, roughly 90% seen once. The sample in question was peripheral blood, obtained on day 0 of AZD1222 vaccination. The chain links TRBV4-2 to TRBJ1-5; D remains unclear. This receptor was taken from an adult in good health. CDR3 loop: CASSQDKGSNQPQHF. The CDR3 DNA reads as TGTGCCAGCAGCCAAGATAAAGGTAGCAATCAGCCCCAGCATTTT.